One TCR beta chain is described in this entry. TCRdb keeps only in-frame clones here, not all; method: immunoSEQ multiplex PCR. The sample consists of over 120,000 clones, roughly 84% of them appearing once. This sample's time point: baseline pretreatment blood. Regarding treatment: 15 Gy SBRT to primary tumor, nephrectomy 4 weeks later. Blood was sampled at baseline, 2 weeks and 4 weeks after SBRT. This renal cell carcinoma was of the clear cell type. The data originate from a study of radiation and T cells in renal cell carcinoma. Germline values: CDR1 SGHRS, CDR2 YFSETQ. CDR3 length equals 15 residues. Trimming at V came to 4 bases and at J to 4 bases, leaving 8 bases not matched to a gene.

The source of this sequence is a woman between 45 and 60 years old with renal cell carcinoma. V is TRBV5-1 and J is TRBJ1-1, with 9 bases aligning to TRBD1. The sequencing here drew on blood, taken from a patient whose treatment included radiotherapy and nephrectomy. The CDR3 DNA sequence: TGCGCCAGCAGCGCCCTACAGGGGGCGAGCACTGAAGCTTTCTTT. Protein product: CASSALQGASTEAFF. Filled out from reference TRBV5-1 and TRBJ1-1, the complete variable domain reads KAGVTQTPRYLIKTRGQQVTLSCSPISGHRSVSWYQQTPGQGLQFLFEYFSETQRNKGNFPGRFSGRQFSNSRSEMNVSTLELGDSALYLCASSALQGASTEAFFGQGTRLTVV.